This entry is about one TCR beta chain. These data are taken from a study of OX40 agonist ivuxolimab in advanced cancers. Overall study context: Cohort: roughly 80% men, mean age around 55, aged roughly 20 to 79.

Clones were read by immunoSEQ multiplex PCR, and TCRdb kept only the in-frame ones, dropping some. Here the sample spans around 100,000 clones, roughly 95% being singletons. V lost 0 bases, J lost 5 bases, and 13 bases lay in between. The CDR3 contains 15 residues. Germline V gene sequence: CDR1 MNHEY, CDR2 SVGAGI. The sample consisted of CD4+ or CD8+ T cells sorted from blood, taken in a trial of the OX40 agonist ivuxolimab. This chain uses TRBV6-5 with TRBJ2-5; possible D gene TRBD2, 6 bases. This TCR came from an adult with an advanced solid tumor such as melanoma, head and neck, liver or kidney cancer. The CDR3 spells CASSYSRGAGETQYF. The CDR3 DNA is TGTGCCAGCAGTTACTCAAGGGGCGCGGGGGAGACCCAGTACTTC.